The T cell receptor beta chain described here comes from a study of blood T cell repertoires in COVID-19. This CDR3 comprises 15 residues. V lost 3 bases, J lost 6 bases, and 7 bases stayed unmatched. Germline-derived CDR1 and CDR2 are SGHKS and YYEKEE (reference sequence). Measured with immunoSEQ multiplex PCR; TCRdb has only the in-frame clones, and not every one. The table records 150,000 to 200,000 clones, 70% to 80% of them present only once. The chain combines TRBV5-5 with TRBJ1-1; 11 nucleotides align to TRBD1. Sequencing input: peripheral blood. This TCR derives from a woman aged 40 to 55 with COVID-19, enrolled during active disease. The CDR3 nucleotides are TGTGCCAGCAGCTCCTGGGACAGGGGGTTTTCTGAAGCTTTCTTT. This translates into CASSSWDRGFSEAFF.